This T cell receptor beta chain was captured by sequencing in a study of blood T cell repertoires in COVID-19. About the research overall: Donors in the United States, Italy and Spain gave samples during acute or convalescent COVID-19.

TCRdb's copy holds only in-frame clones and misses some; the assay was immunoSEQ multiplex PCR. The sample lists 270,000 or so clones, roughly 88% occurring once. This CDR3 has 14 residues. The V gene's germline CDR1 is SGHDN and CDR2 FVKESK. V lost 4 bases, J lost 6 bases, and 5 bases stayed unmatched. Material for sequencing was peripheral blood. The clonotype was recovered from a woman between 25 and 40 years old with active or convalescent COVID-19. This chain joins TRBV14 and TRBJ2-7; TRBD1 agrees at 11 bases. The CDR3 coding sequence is TGTGCCAGCAGCCGCCGGGACAGGGGGACCGAGCAGTACTTC. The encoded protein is CASSRRDRGTEQYF.